A selection of T cell receptor beta chains follows, all from one sample in a study of blood T cell repertoires in COVID-19. The data were produced by immunoSEQ multiplex PCR, yet TCRdb's version contains in-frame clones alone and is incomplete. Counted here are 250,000 to 300,000 clones, roughly 90% occurring once; the ten biggest clones make up about 12%. Sequencing was done on a sample of peripheral blood. These receptors were taken from a woman aged 25-40 years with COVID-19, enrolled during active disease. Each CDR3 is given with its conserved first and last residue. D genes are given only for firm matches. Only part of the rows carry a size: once, few, many, or a class if the clone is expanded.

CDR3 length: 14
clone size: NA
V gene: TRBV28
J gene: TRBJ2-1
D gene: TRBD1
CDR3 DNA: TGTGCCAGCAACGACAGGGGTTTAGGGAATGAGCAGTTCTTC
CDR3 protein: CASNDRGLGNEQFF

CDR3 length: 16
clone size: once
V gene: TRBV5-1
J gene: TRBJ2-1
D gene: NA
CDR3 DNA: TGCGCCAGCAGCTTGGCAACTGCGAGCTCCTACAATGAGCAGTTCTTC
CDR3 protein: CASSLATASSYNEQFF

CDR3 length: 13
clone size: NA
V gene: TRBV6-5
J gene: TRBJ1-2
D gene: NA
CDR3 DNA: TGTGCCAGCGGGTCAGAGGTCCCCTATGGCTACACCTTC
CDR3 protein: CASGSEVPYGYTF

CDR3 length: 17
clone size: once
V gene: TRBV5-4
J gene: TRBJ2-2
D gene: NA
CDR3 DNA: TGTGCCAGCAGCTTGAGAACGTGGGCTTCGTACACCGGGGAGCTGTTTTTT
CDR3 protein: CASSLRTWASYTGELFF

CDR3 length: 14
clone size: NA
V gene: TRBV19
J gene: TRBJ1-5
D gene: NA
CDR3 DNA: TGTGCCAGTAGTATGGGAGGGTATGTTCAGCCCCAGCATTTT
CDR3 protein: CASSMGGYVQPQHF

CDR3 length: 16
clone size: once
V gene: TRBV2
J gene: TRBJ2-1
D gene: TRBD2
CDR3 DNA: TGTGCCAGCAGTGATTGGCCTAGCGGGGCTTACAATGAGCAGTTCTTC
CDR3 protein: CASSDWPSGAYNEQFF

CDR3 length: 13
clone size: NA
V gene: TRBV28
J gene: TRBJ1-5
D gene: NA
CDR3 DNA: TGTGCCAGCAGTTTATCGGACTTACAGCCCCAGCATTTT
CDR3 protein: CASSLSDLQPQHF

CDR3 length: 14
clone size: NA
V gene: TRBV11-3
J gene: TRBJ2-3
D gene: NA
CDR3 DNA: TGTGCCAGCAGCTTATCCGGGGGCACAGATACGCAGTATTTT
CDR3 protein: CASSLSGGTDTQYF

CDR3 length: 15
clone size: once
V gene: TRBV5-1
J gene: TRBJ2-3
D gene: TRBD1
CDR3 DNA: TGCGCCAGCAGTTTCGGGGACAGGGGGAGGGATACGCAGTATTTT
CDR3 protein: CASSFGDRGRDTQYF

CDR3 length: 15
clone size: NA
V gene: TRBV3-1/TRBV3-2
J gene: TRBJ1-6
D gene: TRBD1
CDR3 DNA: TGTGCCAGCACCCAACAGGGGAGCAAAAATTCACCCCTCCACTTT
CDR3 protein: CASTQQGSKNSPLHF

CDR3 length: 13
clone size: NA
V gene: TRBV19
J gene: TRBJ1-1
D gene: TRBD1
CDR3 DNA: TGTGCCAGTAGTTTTGGACAGGGCACTGAAGCTTTCTTT
CDR3 protein: CASSFGQGTEAFF

CDR3 length: 16
clone size: once
V gene: TRBV6-5
J gene: TRBJ2-7
D gene: NA
CDR3 DNA: TGTGCCAGCAGTTACGGGCGCGGGCGCGGGTCTTACGAGCAGTACTTC
CDR3 protein: CASSYGRGRGSYEQYF

CDR3 length: 15
clone size: NA
V gene: TRBV6-5
J gene: TRBJ1-5
D gene: NA
CDR3 DNA: TGTGCCAGCAGTTACTCAGGCGGAGTAGGTCAGCCCCAGCATTTT
CDR3 protein: CASSYSGGVGQPQHF

CDR3 length: 15
clone size: NA
V gene: TRBV5-1
J gene: TRBJ2-5
D gene: NA
CDR3 DNA: TGCGCCAGCAGCTTGGCCGTGACACCTCAAGAGACCCAGTACTTC
CDR3 protein: CASSLAVTPQETQYF

CDR3 length: 14
clone size: NA
V gene: TRBV30
J gene: TRBJ2-5
D gene: NA
CDR3 DNA: TGTGCCTGGAGCCGGGGGATGGGACAAGAGACCCAGTACTTC
CDR3 protein: CAWSRGMGQETQYF

CDR3 length: 15
clone size: NA
V gene: TRBV7-2
J gene: TRBJ2-2
D gene: TRBD1
CDR3 DNA: TGTGCCAGCAGCCCTCGGACAGGCGGGACCGGGGAGCTGTTTTTT
CDR3 protein: CASSPRTGGTGELFF

CDR3 length: 15
clone size: NA
V gene: TRBV5-4
J gene: TRBJ2-1
D gene: TRBD1
CDR3 DNA: TGTGCCAGCAGCTTCGAGGGGACAGCATACAATGAGCAGTTCTTC
CDR3 protein: CASSFEGTAYNEQFF

CDR3 length: 14
clone size: NA
V gene: TRBV5-1
J gene: TRBJ1-1
D gene: NA
CDR3 DNA: TGCGCCAGCAGCTTGGTCGCAGGAAAAAATGAAGCTTTCTTT
CDR3 protein: CASSLVAGKNEAFF

CDR3 length: 16
clone size: once
V gene: TRBV5-6
J gene: TRBJ1-5
D gene: NA
CDR3 DNA: TGTGCCAGCAGCTTATGGCAGGGGAATAGCAATCAGCCCCAGCATTTT
CDR3 protein: CASSLWQGNSNQPQHF

CDR3 length: 12
clone size: once
V gene: TRBV6-4
J gene: TRBJ2-1
D gene: TRBD1
CDR3 DNA: TGTGCCAGCCGAGGGGGCGGCAATGAGCAGTTCTTC
CDR3 protein: CASRGGGNEQFF

CDR3 length: 13
clone size: NA
V gene: TRBV6-1
J gene: TRBJ2-1
D gene: NA
CDR3 DNA: TGTGCCAGCAGTGAAGGGGTCCTGCGGAGTCAGTTCTTC
CDR3 protein: CASSEGVLRSQFF

CDR3 length: 16
clone size: once
V gene: TRBV5-8
J gene: TRBJ2-7
D gene: TRBD1
CDR3 DNA: TGTGCCAGCAGTTCCCGAACGACAGGGGGCCTTAACGAGCAGTACTTC
CDR3 protein: CASSSRTTGGLNEQYF

CDR3 length: 16
clone size: once
V gene: TRBV13
J gene: TRBJ2-5
D gene: TRBD2
CDR3 DNA: TGTGCCAGCAGCTTATGGACAGCTAGCGGGGGGGAGACCCAGTACTTC
CDR3 protein: CASSLWTASGGETQYF

CDR3 length: 16
clone size: NA
V gene: TRBV13
J gene: TRBJ2-2
D gene: NA
CDR3 DNA: TGTGCCAGCAGCTTACGGCAGGCCAGGGGCACCGGGGAGCTGTTTTTT
CDR3 protein: CASSLRQARGTGELFF

CDR3 length: 14
clone size: NA
V gene: TRBV7-2
J gene: TRBJ1-2
D gene: NA
CDR3 DNA: NA
CDR3 protein: CASSSSGRNYGYTF

CDR3 length: 17
clone size: NA
V gene: TRBV10-1
J gene: TRBJ1-5
D gene: TRBD1
CDR3 DNA: TGCGCCACTACCTCGCAACCAGGCGGGGACAGGGGTCAGCCCCAGCATTTT
CDR3 protein: CATTSQPGGDRGQPQHF

CDR3 length: 14
clone size: once
V gene: TRBV27
J gene: TRBJ2-7
D gene: NA
CDR3 DNA: TGTGCCAGCAGTTTAGGCGGGGTGTTTTACGAGCAGTACTTC
CDR3 protein: CASSLGGVFYEQYF

CDR3 length: 15
clone size: once
V gene: TRBV14
J gene: TRBJ1-6
D gene: NA
CDR3 DNA: TGTGCCAGCAGCCGCCACGCGGGTCTTAATTCACCCCTCCACTTT
CDR3 protein: CASSRHAGLNSPLHF

CDR3 length: 14
clone size: once
V gene: TRBV27
J gene: TRBJ2-1
D gene: TRBD2
CDR3 DNA: TGTGCCAGCAGTACCCTGACTAGCGGCAATGAGCAGTTCTTC
CDR3 protein: CASSTLTSGNEQFF

CDR3 length: 15
clone size: few
V gene: TRBV5-1
J gene: TRBJ1-1
D gene: NA
CDR3 DNA: TGCGCCAGCAGCTTGACCCTCGGCCCGGGGACTGAAGCTTTCTTT
CDR3 protein: CASSLTLGPGTEAFF

CDR3 length: 16
clone size: NA
V gene: TRBV30
J gene: TRBJ1-6
D gene: NA
CDR3 DNA: TGTGCCTGGAATCGAAGGGCGGGCTCCTATAATTCACCCCTCCACTTT
CDR3 protein: CAWNRRAGSYNSPLHF

CDR3 length: 15
clone size: NA
V gene: TRBV11-2
J gene: TRBJ2-1
D gene: TRBD2
CDR3 DNA: TGTGCCAGCAGCTTAGTTAGCGGGGGGCCAAATGAGCAGTTCTTC
CDR3 protein: CASSLVSGGPNEQFF

CDR3 length: 16
clone size: medium-sized
V gene: TRBV18
J gene: TRBJ1-2
D gene: NA
CDR3 DNA: TGTGCCAGCTCACTGATAGGGCTAGCTTTGGACTATGGCTACACCTTC
CDR3 protein: CASSLIGLALDYGYTF

CDR3 length: 18
clone size: NA
V gene: TRBV7-2
J gene: TRBJ2-1
D gene: TRBD2
CDR3 DNA: TGTGCCAGCAGCTTAGTTAGCGGGGGATCAAGCTCCTACAATGAGCAGTTCTTC
CDR3 protein: CASSLVSGGSSSYNEQFF

CDR3 length: 17
clone size: NA
V gene: TRBV4-2
J gene: TRBJ2-3
D gene: TRBD2
CDR3 DNA: TGTGCCAGCAGCCAAGATACAGCGGGGAGGCACACAGATACGCAGTATTTT
CDR3 protein: CASSQDTAGRHTDTQYF

CDR3 length: 17
clone size: NA
V gene: TRBV7-8
J gene: TRBJ2-5
D gene: TRBD2
CDR3 DNA: TGTGCCAGCCAGGCCCGAATGGCGGGGGGAAACCAAGAGACCCAGTACTTC
CDR3 protein: CASQARMAGGNQETQYF

CDR3 length: 12
clone size: NA
V gene: TRBV6-5
J gene: TRBJ1-1
D gene: NA
CDR3 DNA: TGTGCCAGCAGTTATCACGGGACTGAAGCTTTCTTT
CDR3 protein: CASSYHGTEAFF

CDR3 length: 15
clone size: NA
V gene: TRBV7-6
J gene: TRBJ2-1
D gene: NA
CDR3 DNA: TGTGCCAGCAGGATAGGGGCAGGGGAGTCGGGTGAGCAGTTCTTC
CDR3 protein: CASRIGAGESGEQFF

CDR3 length: 14
clone size: few
V gene: TRBV2
J gene: TRBJ2-7
D gene: TRBD1
CDR3 DNA: TGTGCCAGCAGCCCGGGACAGGCCTCCTACGAGCAGTACTTC
CDR3 protein: CASSPGQASYEQYF

CDR3 length: 16
clone size: NA
V gene: TRBV19
J gene: TRBJ1-4
D gene: TRBD1
CDR3 DNA: TGTGCCAGTAGTCGGGCGACAGGGAAAACTAATGAAAAACTGTTTTTT
CDR3 protein: CASSRATGKTNEKLFF

CDR3 length: 12
clone size: NA
V gene: TRBV30
J gene: TRBJ2-7
D gene: NA
CDR3 DNA: TGTGCCTGCCGGGACAACTCCCACGAGCAGTACTTC
CDR3 protein: CACRDNSHEQYF

CDR3 length: 14
clone size: NA
V gene: TRBV9
J gene: TRBJ2-5
D gene: NA
CDR3 DNA: TGTGCCAGCAGCGTCGGGGGAGTGGGGGAGACCCAGTACTTC
CDR3 protein: CASSVGGVGETQYF

CDR3 length: 17
clone size: NA
V gene: TRBV7-8
J gene: TRBJ2-1
D gene: TRBD1
CDR3 DNA: TGTGCCAGCAGCTTAGCGCTTTTTGGGACAGGGGGCTCTGAGCAGTTCTTC
CDR3 protein: CASSLALFGTGGSEQFF

CDR3 length: 14
clone size: NA
V gene: TRBV5-4
J gene: TRBJ2-5
D gene: TRBD2
CDR3 DNA: TGTGCCAGCAGCTTAGGGACTAGCAGGAAGACCCAGTACTTC
CDR3 protein: CASSLGTSRKTQYF

CDR3 length: 13
clone size: NA
V gene: TRBV2
J gene: TRBJ2-7
D gene: NA
CDR3 DNA: TGTGCCAGCAATCCCGACAGGAACTACGAGCAGTACTTC
CDR3 protein: CASNPDRNYEQYF